This entry lists 21 T cell receptor beta chains sequenced from one sample in a study of cytomegalovirus exposure and HLA in healthy donors. This PCR relied on a set of 60 Vbeta primers and 13 Jbeta primers. Only in-frame clones appear in the TCRdb table, and some are missing; sequencing was by immunoSEQ multiplex PCR. The data contain approximately 210,000 clones, about 80% of them singletons. Source material: PBMCs. The receptors stem from a woman in her thirties or forties in good health and CMV-seronegative.

Details on this clone: Its ends do not fully match the called genes, so a read error is possible. The chain couples TRBV6-5 to TRBJ2-1; 7 bases are a match to TRBD1. Germline-derived CDR1 and CDR2 are MNHEY and SVGAGI. The CDR3 runs to 15 residues. For the CDR3, the DNA is TGTGCCAGCAGTCAATTTTTGACAGGGAAGAATGAGCGGTTCTTC. Translating it yields CASSQFLTGKNERFF.

The chain has TRBV6-1 and TRBJ2-5; 8 nucleotides match TRBD1. The germline gives CDR1 MNHNS, CDR2 SASEGT. Trimming took 5 bases from V and 6 from J; bases not matched to a gene: 2. This CDR3 spans 12 amino acids. CDR3 coding DNA: TGTGCCAGCAGTCGACAGGGGCAGACCCAGTACTTC. This gives the protein CASSRQGQTQYF.

V usage is TRBV5-6 and J usage is TRBJ2-2, with 10 bases aligning to TRBD2. The CDR3 loop spans 15 amino acids. The germline CDR1 and CDR2 sequences are SGHDT and YYEEEE. V was pared by 8 bases and J by 0 bases, with 4 bases of the junction left unmatched. The CDR3 DNA reads as TGTGCCAGTTTAGCGGGAGGCCCGAACACCGGGGAGCTGTTTTTT. Translated: CASLAGGPNTGELFF.

V is TRBV7-6 and J is TRBJ2-5, with D possibly being TRBD1 (6 bases). V lost 5 bases and J 3 bases, leaving 16 bases between the germline ends. The germline gives CDR1 SGHVS, CDR2 FNYEAQ. This CDR3 is built from 15 residues. The CDR3 DNA is TGTGCCAGCAGCCTGACAGGTGCAGGGGAAGAGACCCAGTACTTC. This gives the protein CASSLTGAGEETQYF.

This clone has more than one count but fewer than ten. This sequence joins TRBV7-2 and TRBJ2-3; D might be TRBD1 (5 bases). The CDR3 has 16 residues. From germline, CDR1 is SGHTA and CDR2 FQGNSA. V lost 2 bases, J lost 1 base, and 13 bases lay in between. The CDR3 loop is CASSLRRGRGTDTQYF. The CDR3 nucleotides are TGTGCCAGCAGCTTAAGAAGGGGAAGGGGCACAGATACGCAGTATTTT.

This chain connects TRBV10-2 to TRBJ2-7; 9 bases agree with TRBD2. There are 16 residues in the CDR3. From germline, CDR1 is WSHSY and CDR2 SAAADI. Trimming at V came to 3 bases and at J to 4 bases, leaving 10 bases not matched to a gene. CDR3 coding DNA: TGCGCCAGCAGTGACCCCCCTAGTAGCGGGAGATACGAGCAGTACGTC. Translation: CASSDPPSSGRYEQYV.

The chain employs TRBV7-7 and TRBJ2-1, with TRBD2 matching over 12 bases. From germline, CDR1 is SSHAT and CDR2 FNYEAQ (reference sequence). V lost 4 bases, J lost 6 bases, and 4 bases stayed unmatched. This CDR3 region has 15 residues. Here the CDR3 reads CASSSGLAGSNEQFF. The CDR3 region has the DNA TGTGCCAGCAGCTCTGGACTAGCGGGGTCCAATGAGCAGTTCTTC.

The chain has TRBV20-1 and TRBJ1-1; D might be TRBD1 (5 bases). The CDR3 sequence is 9 residues long. Germline values: CDR1 DFQATT, CDR2 SNEGSKA (reference sequence). Trimming cost V 4 bases and J 11 bases, with 8 bases left between them. The CDR3 DNA follows: TGCAGTGCTATGCCAGGGGCTTTCTTT. This encodes CSAMPGAFF.

The chain recombines TRBV12-5 with TRBJ1-1; 7 nucleotides agree with TRBD1. Germline CDR1 and CDR2: LGHNT and FRNRAP. The CDR3 contains 13 residues. J was trimmed by 8 bases and V by 3 bases; bases with no gene match: 6. The CDR3 reads CASGLDPGQEAFF. The CDR3 coding sequence is TGTGCTAGTGGTTTAGATCCGGGACAGGAAGCTTTCTTT.

The J gene is TRBJ1-3, the V gene TRBV18, with D unclear. Germline CDR1 KGHSH, CDR2 LQKENI. V was pared by 0 bases and J by 0 bases, with 6 bases between. The CDR3 runs to 15 residues. This chain's CDR3 is CASSPPLSSGNTIYF. DNA of the CDR3: TGTGCCAGCTCACCACCGCTTAGCTCTGGAAACACCATATATTTT.

This clone was observed a few times. The rearrangement joins TRBV30 to TRBJ1-2, with TRBD1 matching over 10 bases. This CDR3 has 15 amino acids. Per germline, CDR1 GTSNPN and CDR2 SVGIG (reference sequence). The J segment lost 2 bases and the V segment lost 2 bases, leaving 5 bases of the junction unmatched. Here the CDR3 reads CAWSLGQGQNYGYTF. In DNA, the CDR3 is TGTGCCTGGAGTTTGGGACAGGGGCAGAACTATGGCTACACCTTC.

V and J are TRBV13 and TRBJ2-2; 8 positions agree with TRBD1. This CDR3 region has 14 residues. Germline V gene data show CDR1 as PRHDT and CDR2 as FYEKMQ (reference sequence). V lost 4 bases and J lost 4; bases outside the gene matches: 2. CDR3 nucleotides: TGTGCCAGCAGCTCAACAGGGGGCACCGGGGAGCTGTTTTTT. Its translation: CASSSTGGTGELFF.

The chain combines TRBV11-1 with TRBJ1-1; D is unclear. Germline CDR1 and CDR2: SGHAT and FQDESV (reference sequence). The CDR3 loop spans 11 amino acids. V lost 5 bases, J lost 10 bases, and 11 bases lay in between. This CDR3 reads CASSKIQSAFF. CDR3 nucleotides: TGTGCCAGCAGCAAAATCCAGTCAGCTTTCTTT.

The CDR3 nucleotides are TGCGCCAGCAGCTTCTATCGGGGGGGCCTTAACACCGGGGAGCTGTTTTTT. Amino acid sequence: CASSFYRGGLNTGELFF. The chain uses TRBV5-1 and TRBJ2-2; TRBD2 aligns across 8 bases. This CDR3 has 17 residues. V trimming: 2 bases; J trimming: 2 bases; junction bases outside the gene matches: 8. Germline loops: CDR1 SGHRS, CDR2 YFSETQ.

This chain connects TRBV30 to TRBJ2-1, with 9 positions matching TRBD2. The CDR3 totals 14 residues. Germline CDR1 GTSNPN, CDR2 SVGIG (reference sequence). V trimming: 3 bases; J trimming: 6 bases; junction bases outside the gene matches: 6. CDR3 sequence: CAWRSIAGANEQFF. CDR3 in DNA: TGTGCCTGGAGGTCGATAGCGGGGGCCAATGAGCAGTTCTTC.

This clone was picked up a small number of times. The J gene is TRBJ2-1, the V gene TRBV5-4; D is possibly TRBD1 (6 bases). Trimming stripped 3 bases from V and 9 bases from J, with 16 bases between. The CDR3 loop spans 14 amino acids. Germline V gene lookup returns CDR1 SGHNT and CDR2 YYREEE (reference sequence). The CDR3 nucleotides are TGTGCCAGCAGCTCAACGAGCGACAGGCTTGAGCAGTTCTTC. This codes for CASSSTSDRLEQFF.

Notes on this clone: Other DNA sequences in this sample translate to the same CDR3. This chain uses TRBV7-3 with TRBJ2-1; TRBD2 is a possible D gene (6 bases). Per the germline V gene, CDR1 is SGHTA and CDR2 is FQGTGA. V was cut by 5 bases and J by 3 bases, with 8 bases left in between. The CDR3 contains 13 residues. The CDR3 spells CASSGSGYNEQFF. The DNA of the CDR3 is TGTGCCAGCAGCGGTAGCGGCTACAATGAGCAGTTCTTC.

This clone was observed a single time. This sequence joins TRBV4-3 and TRBJ2-3; 13 bases map to TRBD2. This CDR3 contains 18 residues. CDR1 LGHNA and CDR2 YSLEER come from the germline V gene. Trimming cost V 4 bases and J 3 bases; bases outside gene matches: 10. CDR3 in amino acids: CASSPEGGLAGRTDTQYF. The CDR3 bases are TGCGCCAGCAGCCCCGAGGGGGGACTAGCGGGACGTACAGATACGCAGTATTTT.

This clone showed up just a few times. This chain connects TRBV5-6 to TRBJ2-1; TRBD1 matches at 7 bases. CDR1 and CDR2 (germline): SGHDT, YYEEEE. The CDR3 has 15 residues. V was clipped by 0 bases and J by 1 base; unmatched bases: 1. CDR3 DNA sequence: TGTGCCAGCAGCTTGGACAGGGGTTCCTACAATGAGCAGTTCTTC. Encoded protein: CASSLDRGSYNEQFF.

CDR3 loop: CASSLDGIPSGPQHF. For the CDR3, the DNA is TGTGCCAGCAGCTTAGACGGGATCCCCAGCGGTCCCCAGCATTTT. V and J are TRBV7-9 and TRBJ1-5; D remains ambiguous. The CDR3 runs 15 residues. V dropped 1 base and J dropped 10 bases, with 17 bases sitting between them. CDR1 is SEHNR, CDR2 FQNEAQ, per germline (reference sequence).

The V gene is TRBV15, the J gene TRBJ1-2; no definite D call. V dropped 0 bases and J dropped 4 bases, with 6 bases sitting between them. Per the germline V gene, CDR1 is LNHNV and CDR2 is YYDKDF (reference sequence). This CDR3 comprises 13 residues. CDR3 region: CATSRDLSYGYTF. The DNA for the CDR3 is TGTGCCACCAGCAGAGATCTCTCCTATGGCTACACCTTC. Using reference TRBV15 and TRBJ1-2 for the parts outside the CDR3, the full variable domain is DAMVIQNPRYQVTQFGKPVTLSCSQTLNHNVMYWYQQKSSQAPKLLFHYYDKDFNNEADTPDNFQSRRPNTSFCFLDIRSPGLGDTAMYLCATSRDLSYGYTFGSGTRLTVV.